The 7 T cell receptor beta chains below were found in one sample sequenced in a study of blood T cell repertoires in COVID-19. Libraries were prepared by immunoSEQ multiplex PCR; TCRdb keeps only in-frame clonotypes and omits some of them. The sample includes a few hundred thousand clones, around nine tenths of them seen just once. What was sequenced was peripheral blood. These receptors were collected from a woman in her 70s with active or convalescent COVID-19.

This chain uses TRBV10-3 with TRBJ1-6; a weak D match, TRBD1 (6 bases). V was cut by 5 bases and J by 7 bases, with 9 bases left in between. This CDR3 is 13 amino acids long. Germline V CDR1 and CDR2: ENHRY, SYGVKD. The CDR3 sequence is CAISTGSNSPLHF. The CDR3 DNA reads TGTGCCATCAGTACAGGGTCCAATTCACCCCTCCACTTT.

V is TRBV5-1 and J is TRBJ2-5; the D gene is possibly TRBD1 (6 bases). The germline V gene encodes CDR1 SGHRS and CDR2 YFSETQ. V gave up 3 bases and J gave up 5 bases, with 11 bases separating them. The CDR3 length is 13 residues. The chain's CDR3 is CASSSGDTETQYF. Written as DNA, the CDR3 is TGCGCCAGCAGCTCTGGGGACACGGAGACCCAGTACTTC.

The chain has TRBV5-1 and TRBJ2-6; D is undetermined. Trimming stripped 4 bases from V and 0 bases from J, with 14 bases between. This CDR3 is 17 amino acids long. Germline V lookup: CDR1 SGHRS, CDR2 YFSETQ. CDR3 sequence (DNA): TGCGCCAGCAGCCCAACCCCAACAGTCTCTGGGGCCAACGTCCTGACTTTC. Its protein product is CASSPTPTVSGANVLTF. Using reference TRBV5-1 and TRBJ2-6 for the parts outside the CDR3, the full variable domain is KAGVTQTPRYLIKTRGQQVTLSCSPISGHRSVSWYQQTPGQGLQFLFEYFSETQRNKGNFPGRFSGRQFSNSRSEMNVSTLELGDSALYLCASSPTPTVSGANVLTFGAGSRLTVL.

The chain joins TRBV27 to TRBJ2-7, with D possibly TRBD1 on 6 matching bases. Germline V gene lookup returns CDR1 MNHEY and CDR2 SMNVEV (reference sequence). The CDR3 contains 18 residues. The V end lost 6 bases, the J end lost 3 bases, and 27 bases lay between the germline ends. This chain's CDR3 is CASSDPGRFGQPIYEQYF. The CDR3 DNA reads TGTGCCAGCAGCGACCCTGGTCGTTTCGGACAGCCTATCTACGAGCAGTACTTC.

V and J are TRBV19 and TRBJ1-2, with TRBD1 matching 7 bases. The V segment lost 7 bases and the J segment 2 bases; nucleotides outside the gene matches: 4. CDR1 is LNHDA and CDR2 is SQIVND in the germline V gene (reference sequence). This CDR3 comprises 13 residues. The CDR3 bases are TGTGCCAGTACCCAGGACAGGAACTATGGCTACACCTTC. Translating it yields CASTQDRNYGYTF.

J is TRBJ2-1 and V is TRBV20-1, with a weak D call TRBD2 (7 bases). CDR1 DFQATT and CDR2 SNEGSKA come from the germline V gene (reference sequence). This CDR3 region has 11 residues. Trimming shortened V by 3 bases and J by 12 bases, and 12 bases separated the two germline ends. Here the CDR3 reads CSASEGGGQFF. For the CDR3, the DNA is TGCAGTGCTAGTGAGGGAGGGGGGCAGTTCTTC.

V gene TRBV11-2 combines with J gene TRBJ1-2, with a weak D call TRBD1 (6 bases). Trimming pared 1 base from V and 7 bases from J, leaving 16 bases between. The germline V gene has CDR1 SGHAT and CDR2 FQNNGV. The CDR3 runs to 15 residues. The CDR3 region has the DNA TGTGCCAGCAGCTTAGTGGCAGGGGAGAGGGGTGGCTACACCTTC. Residues: CASSLVAGERGGYTF.